These 9 T cell receptor beta chains share one sample of origin, sequenced in a study of blood T cell repertoires in COVID-19. Clones were read by immunoSEQ multiplex PCR, and TCRdb kept only the in-frame ones, dropping some. The sample carries under 400,000 clones, 86% recorded once. The specimen sequenced was PBMCs or T cells enriched from blood (not recorded which). The origin of the receptors is a woman aged 40 to 50 with acute COVID-19.

This clone was observed a few times. The chain has TRBV14 and TRBJ2-1; possibly TRBD2 for D (5 bases). The V end lost 1 base, the J end lost 10 bases, and 11 bases lay between the germline ends. Germline V gene sequence: CDR1 SGHDN, CDR2 FVKESK. The CDR3 contains 13 residues. CDR3 amino acids: CASSQGTRSEQFF. The CDR3 DNA sequence: TGTGCCAGCAGCCAAGGAACTAGGTCCGAGCAGTTCTTC. Filled out from reference TRBV14 and TRBJ2-1, the complete variable domain reads EAGVTQFPSHSVIEKGQTVTLRCDPISGHDNLYWYRRVMGKEIKFLLHFVKESKQDESGMPNNRFLAERTGGTYSTLKVQPAELEDSGVYFCASSQGTRSEQFFGPGTRLTVL.

The CDR3 region is CASSPDGRGGDTQYF. The CDR3, as DNA: TGTGCCAGCAGTCCGGATGGGCGGGGAGGAGATACGCAGTATTTT. The V gene is TRBV11-3, the J gene TRBJ2-3, with a weak D call TRBD2 (6 bases). Trimming removed 6 bases from V and 5 bases from J, with 18 bases in between. Germline CDR1 reads SGHNT; CDR2 reads YENEEA. There are 15 residues in the CDR3.

This chain joins TRBV12-3 or TRBV12-4 and TRBJ2-7; 7 nucleotides agree with TRBD2. J gave up 7 bases and V 3 bases, and 6 bases lay outside the gene matches. The CDR3 runs to 13 residues. This CDR3 reads CASSFFSSGEQYF. The DNA of the CDR3 is TGTGCCAGCAGTTTCTTTTCTAGCGGAGAGCAGTACTTC.

The chain is built from TRBV6-5 and TRBJ1-2, with TRBD1 matching over 9 bases. J was trimmed by 6 bases and V by 11 bases; bases with no gene match: 10. CDR3 size: 13 residues. Germline CDR1 MNHEY, CDR2 SVGAGI. The CDR3 DNA reads TGTGCCTGTAGGGACAGGGTGTTTGATGGCTACACCTTC. Its protein is CACRDRVFDGYTF.

The gene calls are TRBV7-9 and TRBJ2-1, with D possibly matching TRBD1 (5 bases). Trimming stripped 3 bases from V and 4 bases from J, with 22 bases between. From germline, CDR1 is SEHNR and CDR2 FQNEAQ (reference sequence). The CDR3 contains 18 residues. CDR3 sequence reads: CASSLSATAKRGYNEQFF. The DNA of the CDR3 is TGTGCCAGCAGCTTGTCCGCGACAGCTAAAAGGGGTTACAATGAGCAGTTCTTC.

The V call is TRBV18, the J call TRBJ1-5; 7 bases line up with TRBD1. Germline assignment: CDR1 KGHSH and CDR2 LQKENI. This CDR3 has 14 residues. Unmatched junction bases numbered 5, after V lost 3 bases and J lost 6 bases. CDR3 sequence (DNA): TGTGCCAGCTCACCGGCTACAGGGGCTCAGCCCCAGCATTTT. It translates to CASSPATGAQPQHF.

The rearrangement links TRBV3-1 (or the pseudogene TRBV3-2) to TRBJ2-1; 7 nucleotides match TRBD2. This CDR3 is built from 13 residues. V shed 5 bases and J 9 bases; nucleotides not matched to a gene: 7. The V gene's germline CDR1 is LGHDT and CDR2 YNNKEL (reference sequence). The CDR3 is CASSFPLAGEQFF. DNA of the CDR3: TGTGCCAGCAGCTTCCCCTTAGCGGGTGAGCAGTTCTTC.

This clone was detected only once. V and J are TRBV24-1 and TRBJ1-3, with D uncertain. The CDR3 has 13 residues. The V gene's germline CDR1 is KGHDR and CDR2 SFDVKD. Trimming took off 4 bases at V and 0 bases at J, with 3 bases between the two ends. The CDR3 DNA sequence: TGTGCCACCAGTGACAGCTCTGGAAACACCATATATTTT. Its protein product is CATSDSSGNTIYF.

V and J are TRBV14 and TRBJ1-1, with 8 bases fitting TRBD1. The CDR3 totals 13 residues. The junction had 6 bases not matched to a gene; V was cut back by 4 bases and J by 8 bases. The germline V gene has CDR1 SGHDN and CDR2 FVKESK. In DNA, the CDR3 is TGTGCCAGCAGCCCTTACCGGGACAGGGAAGCTTTCTTT. Translating gives CASSPYRDREAFF.